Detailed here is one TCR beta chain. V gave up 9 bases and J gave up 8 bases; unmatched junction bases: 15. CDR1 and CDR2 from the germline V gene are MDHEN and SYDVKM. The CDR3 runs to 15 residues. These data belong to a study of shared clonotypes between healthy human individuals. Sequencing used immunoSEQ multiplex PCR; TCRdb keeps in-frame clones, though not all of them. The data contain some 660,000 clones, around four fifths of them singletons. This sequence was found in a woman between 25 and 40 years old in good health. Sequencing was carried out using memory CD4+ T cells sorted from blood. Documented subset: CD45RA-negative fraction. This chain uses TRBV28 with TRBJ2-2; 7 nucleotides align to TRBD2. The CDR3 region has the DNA TGTGCCAGTGGCGGCCTAGCGGAGGATAGGGGGGAGCTGTTTTTT. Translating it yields CASGGLAEDRGELFF. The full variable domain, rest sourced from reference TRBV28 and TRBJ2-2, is DVKVTQSSRYLVKRTGEKVFLECVQDMDHENMFWYRQDPGLGLRLIYFSYDVKMKEKGDIPEGYSVSREKKERFSLILESASTNQTSMYLCASGGLAEDRGELFFGEGSRLTVL.